The sequence of this TCR beta chain was determined in a study of shared clonotypes between healthy human individuals. This clone was detected ten times or more. Sequenced by immunoSEQ multiplex PCR; TCRdb stores in-frame clones only, minus some. The repertoire holds approximately 700,000 clones, with around three quarters as singletons. Germline values: CDR1 SEHNR, CDR2 FQNEAQ (reference sequence). The ends were cut back, 3 bases at V and 4 bases at J, with 12 bases in the middle. This CDR3 spans 14 amino acids. The genes are TRBV7-9 and TRBJ2-5; either TRBD1 or TRBD2 may supply D (5 bases each). The TCR was taken from a woman aged 25 to 39 in good health. Sample: memory CD4+ T cells sorted from blood. Stated subset: CD45RA-negative fraction. DNA for the CDR3: TGTGCCAGCAGCTTGGGCAGGGACGGAGAGACCCAGTACTTC. Residues: CASSLGRDGETQYF.